The clone carrying this T cell receptor beta chain is medium-sized. Its antigen is undetermined. These data originate in a study of T cell repertoires in cytomegalovirus infection. Overall study: Matching HLA type, along with CMV infection, was indicated by public TCR beta signatures. Notes on the study in general: Based on cumulative public TCR beta family frequency, carriers of CMV plus the relevant HLA were identified.

The V end was cut by 3 bases, the J end by 4 bases, with 6 bases between. CDR1 is SGHTA and CDR2 is FQGNSA in the germline V gene. This CDR3 has 12 amino acids. TCRdb passed the reads through MiXCR, listing each CDR3 protein once. In the table there are roughly 230,000 distinct CDR3 sequences, over 9% of which are singletons. The chain is built from TRBV7-2 and TRBJ2-5; D might be TRBD1 (5 bases). Source material: PBMCs. The source of this sequence is a human donor in good health (CMV status not recorded). Some clones in this sample may be carry-over from other donors' samples. The CDR3 region is CASSFRGETQYF. The CDR3 coding sequence is TGTGCCAGCAGCTTTAGGGGAGAGACCCAGTACTTC.